The 30 T cell receptor beta chains listed next were all sequenced from one sample in a study of cytomegalovirus exposure and HLA in healthy donors. PCR employed 60 Vbeta and 13 Jbeta primers. Method: immunoSEQ multiplex PCR; TCRdb's copy keeps in-frame clones and lacks some. The table lists about 67,000 clones, with 4.5% to 6.5% in the top ten. The material sequenced was PBMCs. The receptor source for this set is a woman aged 40 to 55 in good health and CMV-seropositive.

The chain is built from TRBV7-6 and TRBJ2-2; D is undetermined. Trimming stripped 6 bases from V and 4 bases from J, with 18 bases between. Germline CDR1 SGHVS, CDR2 FNYEAQ. The CDR3 runs to 16 residues. The CDR3 DNA reads TGTGCCAGCAGTTCCCCTTTACGGTTTCGCACCGGGGAGCTGTTTTTT. Residues: CASSSPLRFRTGELFF.

This sequence joins TRBV19 and TRBJ2-7, with D possibly being TRBD1 (6 bases). V shed 7 bases and J shed 9 bases, with 13 bases lying between them. This CDR3 is 11 amino acids long. The germline gives CDR1 LNHDA, CDR2 SQIVND (reference sequence). The CDR3 reads CASTLGGRQYF. In DNA form, the CDR3 reads TGTGCCAGTACCCTAGGGGGTCGGCAGTACTTC. Full variable domain (missing parts from reference TRBV19 and TRBJ2-7): DGGITQSPKYLFRKEGQNVTLSCEQNLNHDAMYWYRQDPGQGLRLIYYSQIVNDFQKGDIAEGYSVSREKKESFPLTVTSAQKNPTAFYLCASTLGGRQYFGPGTRLTVT.

The chain couples TRBV7-8 to TRBJ2-7, with 7 bases matching TRBD2. Looked up from germline, CDR1 is SGHVS and CDR2 is FQNEAQ. Germline trimming cut 5 bases from V and 2 bases from J; bases unmatched to any gene: 9. This CDR3 is 15 amino acids long. As DNA, the CDR3 is TGTGCCAGCAGCCCGCAGCGGGACCGTCCCTACGAGCAGTACTTC. Translated: CASSPQRDRPYEQYF.

The V call is TRBV5-8, the J call TRBJ2-5; possible D gene TRBD1, 5 bases. The CDR3 runs to 15 residues. Germline CDR1 SGHTS, CDR2 YDEGEE. V was pared by 0 bases and J by 2 bases, with 11 bases between. The CDR3 loop reads CASSLAQGPQETQYF. DNA for the CDR3: TGTGCCAGCAGCTTGGCTCAGGGTCCTCAAGAGACCCAGTACTTC.

CDR3 residues: CAGSTGGEGNTIYF. The CDR3 DNA follows: TGTGCCGGATCGACAGGGGGCGAGGGAAACACCATATATTTT. The chain uses TRBV19 and TRBJ1-3; 10 bases agree with TRBD1. This CDR3 contains 14 residues. The J segment lost 4 bases and the V segment lost 11 bases, leaving 8 bases of the junction unmatched. In germline, CDR1 is LNHDA, CDR2 SQIVND (reference sequence).

The rearrangement joins TRBV10-3 to TRBJ1-1; D not resolved. The CDR3 extends over 12 amino acids. Germline CDR1 reads ENHRY; CDR2 reads SYGVKD. With 10 bases removed from V and 4 bases from J, the gap between germline ends came to 13 bases. Here the CDR3 DNA reads TGTGCCACTCGGGATTCCAGCACTGAAGCTTTCTTT. Its protein is CATRDSSTEAFF.

V is TRBV7-7 and J is TRBJ2-5, with D maybe TRBD2 (6 bases). In germline, CDR1 is SSHAT, CDR2 FNYEAQ (reference sequence). This CDR3 region has 11 residues. The CDR3, as DNA: TGTGCTAGCGGCCTCGGGGAGACCCAGTACTTC. It encodes CASGLGETQYF.

The V call is TRBV4-1, the J call TRBJ2-6; possible D gene TRBD2, 5 bases. The CDR3 is made up of 16 amino acids. Deletions cut 1 base from V and 2 bases from J, with 9 bases between. Germline CDR1 and CDR2: MGHRA and YSYEKL. CDR3 in DNA: TGCGCCAGCAGCCAAGCCGAGGGTGCTGGGGCCAACGTCCTGACTTTC. This encodes CASSQAEGAGANVLTF.

The V and J genes are TRBV6-4 and TRBJ2-4, with 9 positions matching TRBD2. With 8 bases clipped from V and 1 base from J, the junction kept 3 bases outside the gene matches. The germline gives CDR1 MRHNA, CDR2 SNTAGT. The CDR3 contains 14 residues. The CDR3 DNA follows: TGTGCCAGCCTGAGCGGGGGGGCCAAAAACATTCAGTACTTC. Translated, it gives CASLSGGAKNIQYF.

The rearrangement uses TRBV7-9 and TRBJ1-1; D unresolved. Germline values: CDR1 SEHNR, CDR2 FQNEAQ (reference sequence). CDR3 length: 14 amino acids. Trimming stripped 2 bases from V and 0 bases from J, with 7 bases between. Here the CDR3 DNA reads TGTGCCAGCAGCTTAACGGCGGTGAACACTGAAGCTTTCTTT. Amino acid sequence: CASSLTAVNTEAFF.

V and J are TRBV19 and TRBJ2-1; D might be TRBD2 (6 bases). Trimming took off 7 bases at V and 7 bases at J, with 14 bases between the two ends. CDR3 length equals 13 residues. Germline lookup yields CDR1 LNHDA and CDR2 SQIVND (reference sequence). The CDR3 region is CASKRTIFNEQFF. The CDR3 DNA is TGTGCCAGTAAGAGGACTATTTTTAATGAGCAGTTCTTC.

This chain joins TRBV7-2 and TRBJ2-5; the D gene is possibly TRBD1 (5 bases). Germline values: CDR1 SGHTA, CDR2 FQGNSA. CDR3 length: 14 residues. V was clipped by 5 bases and J by 5 bases, with 15 bases between them. CDR3 nucleotides: TGTGCCAGCAGCGACGAAAGGGGCATTGAGACCCAGTACTTC. This translates into CASSDERGIETQYF.

The chain combines TRBV14 with TRBJ2-7, with D possibly TRBD2 on 6 matching bases. V was trimmed by 4 bases and J by 3 bases, leaving 13 bases between them. The CDR3 spans 14 residues. Germline V gene lookup returns CDR1 SGHDN and CDR2 FVKESK. CDR3 coding DNA: TGTGCCAGCAGCCTCAAGCGGGTAGGCTACGAGCAGTACTTC. Amino acids: CASSLKRVGYEQYF.

This chain connects TRBV7-8 to TRBJ1-5; 7 bases fit TRBD1. Unmatched junction bases numbered 5, after V lost 3 bases and J lost 0 bases. This CDR3 is 16 amino acids long. CDR1 is SGHVS and CDR2 is FQNEAQ in the germline V gene. CDR3 protein: CASSFGTVLSNQPQHF. CDR3 in DNA: TGTGCCAGCAGCTTTGGGACAGTTCTTAGCAATCAGCCCCAGCATTTT.

The gene calls are TRBV7-6 and TRBJ1-2; D is possibly TRBD1 (6 bases). Germline-derived CDR1 and CDR2 are SGHVS and FNYEAQ. Trimming pared 1 base from V and 3 bases from J, leaving 9 bases between. The CDR3 loop spans 14 amino acids. The CDR3 protein is CASSLGTAHYGYTF. The CDR3 nucleotides are TGTGCCAGCAGCTTAGGGACAGCACACTATGGCTACACCTTC.

This sequence joins TRBV5-8 and TRBJ1-4; tentatively, D is TRBD1 (5 bases). Trimming took 1 base from V and 3 from J, leaving 10 bases between them. Germline CDR1 and CDR2: SGHTS and YDEGEE. This CDR3 has 15 amino acids. The CDR3 protein is CASSLRGTSNEKLFF. The CDR3 DNA reads TGTGCCAGCAGCTTGCGGGGGACGTCTAATGAAAAACTGTTTTTT. The variable domain in full, with the rest retrieved from reference TRBV5-8 and TRBJ1-4, is EAGVTQSPTHLIKTRGQQATLRCSPISGHTSVYWYQQALGLGLQFLLWYDEGEERNRGNFPPRFSGRQFPNYSSELNVNALELEDSALYLCASSLRGTSNEKLFFGSGTQLSVL.

This chain joins TRBV20-1 and TRBJ2-5; D is unclear. Looked up from germline, CDR1 is DFQATT and CDR2 is SNEGSKA (reference sequence). There are 10 residues in the CDR3. The germline V and J ends were trimmed by 3 bases and 5 bases, with 4 bases remaining between them. CDR3 nucleotide sequence: TGCAGTGCTAGTAGCGAGACCCAGTACTTC. This translates into CSASSETQYF.

The chain carries TRBV13 and TRBJ2-3, with 10 bases matching TRBD2. The J segment lost 1 base and the V segment lost 5 bases, leaving 3 bases of the junction unmatched. This CDR3 has 15 residues. Per germline, CDR1 PRHDT and CDR2 FYEKMQ (reference sequence). The CDR3 DNA follows: TGTGCCAGCAGCATCGGGACTAGCGGCACAGATACGCAGTATTTT. This codes for CASSIGTSGTDTQYF. Looking up the rest from reference TRBV13 and TRBJ2-3 gives the full variable domain: AAGVIQSPRHLIKEKRETATLKCYPIPRHDTVYWYQQGPGQDPQFLISFYEKMQSDKGSIPDRFSAQQFSDYHSELNMSSLELGDSALYFCASSIGTSGTDTQYFGPGTRLTVL.

The CDR3 DNA sequence: TGCGCCAGCAGCCAAGAGGGGACAGGGGATTTCAAGCAGTACTTC. It translates to CASSQEGTGDFKQYF. This chain links TRBV4-3 with TRBJ2-5; 10 nucleotides align to TRBD1. With V trimmed by 0 bases and J by 11 bases, 9 bases remained unmatched. The CDR3 contains 15 residues. Germline loops: CDR1 LGHNA, CDR2 YSLEER.

The genes are TRBV27 and TRBJ2-2; D may be TRBD1 (5 bases). Trimming took 2 bases from V and 5 from J, leaving 9 bases between them. Germline-derived CDR1 and CDR2 are MNHEY and SMNVEV (reference sequence). This CDR3 has 14 amino acids. CDR3 sequence: CASSLGAATGELFF. CDR3 DNA: TGTGCCAGCAGTTTAGGGGCAGCAACCGGGGAGCTGTTTTTT.

The chain links TRBV7-6 to TRBJ2-2; possibly TRBD1 for D (7 bases). The length of the CDR3 is 16 residues. Trimming shortened V by 1 base and J by 4 bases, and 13 bases separated the two germline ends. Germline lookup yields CDR1 SGHVS and CDR2 FNYEAQ. CDR3 sequence reads: CASSLGTGGRTGELFF. The CDR3 DNA reads as TGTGCCAGCAGCTTAGGGACAGGAGGGCGCACCGGGGAGCTGTTTTTT.

V gene TRBV15 combines with J gene TRBJ2-4, with 8 positions matching TRBD2. Germline lookup yields CDR1 LNHNV and CDR2 YYDKDF (reference sequence). The V gene end was trimmed by 1 base and the J gene end by 9 bases; junction bases not matched to a gene: 14. This CDR3 contains 17 residues. The CDR3 here is CATSRGATSGSEVIQYF. The CDR3 bases are TGTGCCACCAGCAGAGGGGCAACTAGCGGATCGGAGGTCATTCAGTACTTC.

In nucleotides, the CDR3 is TGTGCCAGCAGTATTCCGGGACTAGCGGGAACCTCCTACGAGCAGTACTTC. Translation gives CASSIPGLAGTSYEQYF. J is TRBJ2-7 and V is TRBV28; TRBD2 matches at 13 bases. V trimming: 5 bases; J trimming: 0 bases; junction bases outside the gene matches: 7. The CDR3 sequence is 17 residues long. Looked up from germline, CDR1 is MDHEN and CDR2 is SYDVKM.

The chain is built from TRBV5-4 and TRBJ2-7; maybe TRBD1 (5 bases). V was trimmed by 4 bases and J by 7 bases, leaving 18 bases between them. The CDR3 is 14 amino acids. The germline gives CDR1 SGHNT, CDR2 YYREEE (reference sequence). CDR3 sequence: CASSANRTVYEQYF. The DNA of the CDR3 is TGTGCCAGCAGCGCTAACAGGACCGTGTATGAGCAGTACTTC.

The chain recombines TRBV5-5 with TRBJ2-2; 9 bases match TRBD2. V was pared by 2 bases and J by 4 bases, with 3 bases of the junction left unmatched. This CDR3 contains 15 residues. The germline V gene has CDR1 SGHKS and CDR2 YYEKEE (reference sequence). The CDR3: CASSFYSGGTGELFF. CDR3 DNA: TGTGCCAGCAGCTTTTATAGCGGGGGCACCGGGGAGCTGTTTTTT.

The chain uses TRBV19 and TRBJ2-2; TRBD1 might be the D (6 bases). CDR3 length equals 13 residues. Trimming shortened V by 11 bases and J by 4 bases, and 14 bases separated the two germline ends. Germline values: CDR1 LNHDA, CDR2 SQIVND (reference sequence). In DNA form, the CDR3 reads TGTGCCTCTAAGACAGGCCTCACCGGGGAGCTGTTTTTT. Protein sequence: CASKTGLTGELFF.

The CDR3: CASSLGQPNTEAFF. The CDR3 region has the DNA TGCGCCAGCAGCTTGGGACAGCCTAACACTGAAGCTTTCTTT. V is TRBV5-1 and J is TRBJ1-1; D might be TRBD1 (5 bases). The CDR3 is 14 residues long. Trimming cost V 0 bases and J 2 bases, with 8 bases left between them. Germline V CDR1 and CDR2: SGHRS, YFSETQ.

The chain recombines TRBV6-1 with TRBJ1-2; D is undetermined. The CDR3 length is 15 residues. Germline V CDR1 and CDR2: MNHNS, SASEGT. V was clipped by 3 bases and J by 4 bases, with 15 bases between them. The CDR3 coding sequence is TGTGCCAGCAGTGACTCAAGTTTAGGAGCCTATGGCTACACCTTC. Protein sequence: CASSDSSLGAYGYTF.

With respect to this clone: The identical CDR3 is also encoded by other nucleotide sequences in the sample. CDR3 in amino acids: CASSVAPTSTDTQYF. The CDR3 DNA follows: TGTGCCAGCAGCGTAGCGCCGACTAGCACAGATACGCAGTATTTT. The V and J genes are TRBV9 and TRBJ2-3; D gene unclear. CDR1 and CDR2 (germline): SGDLS, YYNGEE. Trimming removed 0 bases at V and 0 bases at J, with 8 bases between. CDR3 length: 15 amino acids. The variable domain in full, completed from reference TRBV9 and TRBJ2-3, reads DSGVTQTPKHLITATGQRVTLRCSPRSGDLSVYWYQQSLDQGLQFLIQYYNGEERAKGNILERFSAQQFPDLHSELNLSSLELGDSALYFCASSVAPTSTDTQYFGPGTRLTVL.

The DNA of the CDR3 is TGTGCCAGCATCGCGTCTTTCGCGGCTGGCCTGATCACAGATACGCAGTATTTT. Translated, it gives CASIASFAAGLITDTQYF. The V and J genes are TRBV7-8 and TRBJ2-3, with D unresolved. This CDR3 region has 18 residues. Trimming pared 7 bases from V and 2 bases from J, leaving 25 bases between. Germline V lookup: CDR1 SGHVS, CDR2 FQNEAQ.